This record covers a single T cell receptor (beta chain). V lost 7 bases and J lost 5, with 15 bases in between. In germline, CDR1 is MNHEY, CDR2 SVGAGI. The CDR3 loop spans 14 amino acids. This sample was included in a study of blood T cell repertoires in COVID-19. On the study more broadly: In each case, the material was cDNA or gDNA derived from T cells, B-cell-depleted T cells, or PBMCs.

Methods used by the authors: Estimates of nucleated cell counts were drawn from the amplification of reference gene primers. The protocol was immunoSEQ multiplex PCR, while the TCRdb copy is restricted to in-frame clones and leaves out a portion. Clone size and the V and J calls come from that table; the DNA yielded D and trimming. This sample has about 110,000 clones, with approximately 83% found just once. The specimen sequenced was peripheral blood. The receptor was derived from a woman aged 70-85 years with acute or convalescent COVID-19. The rearrangement joins TRBV6-5 to TRBJ1-5; no clear D. As DNA, the CDR3 is TGTGCCAGCAAAGAGGGTTGGGGTGATCAGCCCCAGCATTTT. Its protein is CASKEGWGDQPQHF.